The T cell receptor (beta chain) described here comes from a study of identical twins. There are a few counts of this clonotype. TCRdb reprocessed the 5' RACE reads via MiXCR and lists one record per CDR3 protein. The sample has 1.5 million to 2 million distinct CDR3 sequences, less than 40% seen once; the top ten hold around 0.25%. The CDR3 length is 16 residues. After removal of 5 bases from V and 7 bases from J, the junction contained 8 bases not matched to a gene. Germline lookup yields CDR1 MNHNS and CDR2 SASEGT. The sample comprised cord blood. The chain links TRBV6-1 to TRBJ2-7; the match to TRBD2 covers 16 bases. This TCR came from a newborn girl in good health. In nucleotides, the CDR3 is TGTGCCAGCAGTTGGGGGACTAGCGGGAGGGGCAATGAGCAGTACTTC. As protein: CASSWGTSGRGNEQYF.